This TCR beta chain was profiled in a study of CD8 T cells in ankylosing spondylitis. In making TCR beta libraries, quantitative 5'-RACE with molecular barcodes was used. One entry per CDR3 protein results from TCRdb running MiXCR on the 5' RACE reads. Of about 250,000 distinct CDR3 sequences in the sample, 18% were seen once. V trimming: 7 bases; J trimming: 8 bases; junction bases outside the gene matches: 7. This CDR3 has 15 amino acids. CDR1 is KGHDR, CDR2 SFDVKD, per germline. This sequence joins TRBV24-1 and TRBJ2-1, with 13 nucleotides matching TRBD2. The sequence was obtained from a male donor with ankylosing spondylitis or in good health (not recorded which). The specimen sequenced was blood, either unsorted or a sorted T cell fraction (not recorded which). In nucleotides, the CDR3 is TGTGCCACCAGCGACGGACTAGCGGGAGTTCATGAGCAGTTCTTC. Translation: CATSDGLAGVHEQFF.